These T cell receptor beta chains were read from a single sample in a study of cytomegalovirus exposure and HLA in healthy donors. Here immunoSEQ multiplex PCR was the method, and the copy in TCRdb shows in-frame clones only, minus some. The sample comprises 60,000 to 75,000 clones, over 75% of which are singletons, and around an eighth rests with the top ten. Sequencing used PBMCs. Every receptor here comes from a woman aged 25 to 39 in good health and CMV-seropositive. Each CDR3 is given with its conserved first and last residue. Fields, in order: D gene, clone size, J gene, V gene, CDR3 protein, CDR3 DNA. The D gene is left open where the match is weak. Some rows have no size entry. The others give once, few or many, or a class for an expanded clone.

TRBD1 NA TRBJ1-6 TRBV27 CASSLGQGGSPLHF TGTGCCAGCAGTTTAGGACAGGGAGGATCACCCCTCCACTTT
NA NA TRBJ2-2 TRBV5-4 CASSTGTHPSSGELFF TGTGCCAGCAGCACCGGGACTCACCCCTCGTCCGGGGAGCTGTTTTTT
NA NA TRBJ2-3 TRBV2 CASARDSSTDTQYF TGTGCCAGCGCGAGAGACTCAAGCACAGATACGCAGTATTTT
TRBD2 NA TRBJ2-3 TRBV30 CAWSVLAVGTDTQYF TGTGCCTGGAGTGTACTAGCGGTCGGGACAGATACGCAGTATTTT
NA few TRBJ1-2 TRBV6-1 CASSEGYGGAYGYTF TGTGCCAGCAGTGAAGGATATGGCGGGGCCTATGGCTACACCTTC
NA NA TRBJ2-1 TRBV27 CASSLSPQGPYYNEQFF TGTGCCAGCAGTTTATCACCCCAGGGCCCCTACTACAATGAGCAGTTCTTC
TRBD1 NA TRBJ1-6 TRBV9 CASSGPNRQGGPPLHF TGTGCCAGCAGCGGGCCCAACAGACAGGGCGGACCACCCCTCCACTTT
NA NA TRBJ1-3 TRBV28 CASSFWASENTIYF TGTGCCAGCAGTTTCTGGGCCTCTGAAAACACCATATATTTT
NA NA TRBJ2-5 TRBV7-7 CASSLAGAQNVVTQYF TGTGCCAGCAGCTTAGCAGGGGCCCAGAACGTGGTTACCCAGTACTTC
TRBD1 NA TRBJ1-1 TRBV25-1 CASYGTGGEVTEAFF TGTGCCAGCTACGGGACAGGGGGCGAAGTCACTGAAGCTTTCTTT
NA NA TRBJ1-5 TRBV15 CAASLEGSWNQPQHF TGTGCCGCCAGCTTGGAGGGGTCTTGGAATCAGCCCCAGCATTTT
NA NA TRBJ1-2 TRBV7-9 CASSLGAGGVGYGYTF TGTGCCAGCAGCTTAGGAGCGGGGGGCGTAGGCTATGGCTACACCTTC
NA NA TRBJ2-3 TRBV7-9 CASSPGGSTDTQYF TGTGCCAGCAGTCCAGGTGGTAGCACAGATACGCAGTATTTT
NA NA TRBJ2-1 TRBV7-6 CASSPQRLATYNEQFF TGTGCCAGCAGCCCCCAAAGGCTAGCGACTTACAATGAGCAGTTCTTC
NA NA TRBJ2-1 TRBV29-1 CSYRRDLTGDEQFF TGCAGCTACCGGAGGGACCTGACCGGCGATGAGCAGTTCTTC
NA NA TRBJ2-1 TRBV18 CASSPTSSYNEQFF TGTGCCAGCTCACCTACGAGCTCCTACAATGAGCAGTTCTTC
NA NA TRBJ1-1 TRBV6-1 CASRLTGLTTEAFF TGTGCCAGCAGGCTTACAGGGTTGACCACTGAAGCTTTCTTT
NA NA TRBJ2-2 TRBV7-9 CAGRVETTGELFF TGTGCCGGCCGGGTCGAGACCACCGGGGAGCTGTTTTTT
TRBD2 NA TRBJ2-1 TRBV7-9 CASSSWTSGSYNEQFF TGTGCCAGCAGCTCTTGGACTAGCGGGAGCTACAATGAGCAGTTCTTC
NA once TRBJ1-1 TRBV2 CASSPLQGGDTEAFF TGTGCCAGCAGTCCTCTCCAGGGAGGAGATACTGAAGCTTTCTTT
TRBD1 NA TRBJ2-5 TRBV15 CATSRTGPPETQYF TGTGCCACCAGCAGGACAGGGCCCCCAGAGACCCAGTACTTC
TRBD2 NA TRBJ2-7 TRBV6-5 CASSYGAGDEQYF TGTGCCAGCAGTTACGGAGCGGGAGACGAGCAGTACTTC
TRBD2 NA TRBJ2-3 TRBV15 CATSPSGYRTDTQYF TGTGCCACCAGCCCTAGCGGGTACCGGACGGATACGCAGTATTTT
TRBD1 NA TRBJ2-3 TRBV4-1 CASSLYRGVTDTQYF TGCGCCAGCAGCCTTTACAGGGGGGTTACAGATACGCAGTATTTT
NA once TRBJ2-3 TRBV6-5 CASRGAGADTQYF TGTGCCAGCAGGGGAGCTGGCGCAGATACGCAGTATTTT
NA NA TRBJ1-2 TRBV7-8 CASSIGQSTYGYTF TGTGCCAGCAGTATTGGGCAGTCAACCTATGGCTACACCTTC
NA NA TRBJ1-1 TRBV5-4 CASSPAGGNTEAFF TGTGCCAGCAGCCCAGCCGGCGGGAACACTGAAGCTTTCTTT
TRBD1 NA TRBJ1-1 TRBV28 CASSLGRGITEAFF TGTGCCAGCAGTTTAGGCAGGGGGATAACTGAAGCTTTCTTT
NA NA TRBJ1-5 TRBV5-1 CASSFTRGQPQHF TGCGCCAGCAGCTTTACCCGGGGGCAGCCCCAGCATTTT
NA once TRBJ2-1 TRBV5-1 CASSLLLAPGDEQFF TGCGCCAGCAGCTTGCTCCTAGCCCCCGGCGATGAGCAGTTCTTC
TRBD1 NA TRBJ1-6 TRBV25-1 CASSEPPGGLKSPLHF TGTGCCAGCAGTGAACCGCCAGGGGGCTTAAAGTCACCCCTCCACTTT
TRBD2 NA TRBJ2-1 TRBV9 CASSFLTSGSYNEQFF TGTGCCAGCAGCTTTCTAACTAGCGGCTCCTACAATGAGCAGTTCTTC
NA NA TRBJ1-1 TRBV6-5 CASSYGGSMNTEAFF TGTGCCAGCAGTTACGGGGGCAGCATGAACACTGAAGCTTTCTTT
NA NA TRBJ2-1 TRBV27 CASSLNRATQFF TGTGCCAGCAGCCTGAACAGGGCCACGCAGTTCTTC
TRBD2 NA TRBJ2-5 TRBV2 CASSKRERETQYF TGTGCCAGCAGTAAGCGGGAAAGAGAGACCCAGTACTTC
NA NA TRBJ1-6 TRBV6-6 CASSKDGGNSPLHF TGTGCCAGCAGTAAGGATGGCGGTAATTCACCCCTCCACTTT
TRBD1 NA TRBJ2-7 TRBV13 CASSYNRGREGEQYF TGTGCCAGCAGCTATAACAGGGGGCGCGAAGGAGAGCAGTACTTC
NA NA TRBJ1-3 TRBV21-1 CASSNLEGGPGNTIYF TGTGCCAGCAGCAACTTAGAGGGTGGACCTGGAAACACCATATATTTT
NA NA TRBJ1-5 TRBV10-2 CASSDIRVNQPQHF TGCGCCAGCAGTGATATCAGGGTCAATCAGCCCCAGCATTTT
TRBD1 NA TRBJ2-3 TRBV5-1 CASSLGQGVSDTQYF TGCGCCAGCAGCTTGGGGCAGGGGGTCTCAGATACGCAGTATTTT
NA NA TRBJ1-4 TRBV6-5 CASSYSKRRSEKLFF TGTGCCAGCAGTTACTCGAAACGCAGATCAGAAAAACTGTTTTTT
NA NA TRBJ2-5 TRBV7-9 CASSLRRTGRGETQYF TGTGCCAGCAGCTTAAGGAGGACAGGGAGGGGAGAGACCCAGTACTTC
TRBD1 NA TRBJ1-3 TRBV10-2 CASRGQGGISGNTIYF TGCGCCAGCCGAGGACAGGGGGGAATCTCTGGAAACACCATATATTTT
TRBD2 NA TRBJ2-2 TRBV5-6 CASSLVPSGTNTGELFF TGTGCCAGCAGCTTGGTGCCTAGCGGGACCAACACCGGGGAGCTGTTTTTT
NA NA TRBJ1-1 TRBV5-1 CASSLTGLRDTEAFF TGCGCCAGCAGCTTAACAGGGTTACGAGACACTGAAGCTTTCTTT
NA NA TRBJ1-2 TRBV4-1 CASSQDQGIGGYTF TGCGCCAGCAGCCAAGATCAGGGGATCGGAGGCTACACCTTC
NA NA TRBJ2-7 TRBV7-3 CASSLNPVYEQYF TGTGCCAGCAGCTTAAACCCGGTCTACGAGCAGTACTTC
TRBD1 NA TRBJ2-7 TRBV29-1 CSVTGQGSFYEQYF TGCAGCGTTACAGGACAGGGAAGTTTCTACGAGCAGTACTTC
NA NA TRBJ2-7 TRBV29-1 CSVNTESLYEQYF TGCAGCGTCAATACAGAATCACTCTACGAGCAGTACTTC
NA NA TRBJ1-2 TRBV6-5 CASSYSGGEGYTF TGTGCCAGCAGTTACAGCGGGGGGGAAGGCTACACCTTC
NA NA TRBJ2-3 TRBV5-1 CASSLEQLLTDTQYF TGCGCCAGCAGCTTGGAACAGCTGTTAACAGATACGCAGTATTTT
TRBD2 NA TRBJ2-7 TRBV6-6 CASSTGLAGLPYEQYF TGTGCCAGCAGTACGGGACTAGCGGGCCTCCCCTACGAGCAGTACTTC
TRBD2 NA TRBJ2-2 TRBV25-1 CATLGGYAGELFF TGTGCCACCTTGGGGGGGTACGCCGGGGAGCTGTTTTTT
NA NA TRBJ1-5 TRBV30 CAWSGGSNQPQHF TGTGCCTGGAGTGGAGGTAGCAATCAGCCCCAGCATTTT
TRBD2 NA TRBJ2-1 TRBV18 CASRLAGVDEQFF TGTGCCAGTAGACTAGCGGGAGTAGATGAGCAGTTCTTC